These 4 T cell receptor beta chains were all obtained from the same sample, sequenced in a study of cytomegalovirus exposure and HLA in healthy donors (dated by TCRdb to about 2017). The library was obtained by the immunoSEQ multiplex PCR assay. The multiplex PCR relied on a mix of 60 forward primers for TCR Vbeta segments and 13 reverse primers for TCR Jbeta segments. TCRdb holds this immuneACCESS table with in-frame rearrangements only. Some clones are missing; in checked studies, unresolved V genes explain under half, and the rest has no known cause. The sample profile shows approximately 150,000 clones; approximately 71% of them were found once. The ten largest clones add up to 0.94% of the sample. The specimen sequenced was PBMCs. The receptors originated from a woman in her fifties or sixties in good health and CMV-seronegative.

The gene calls are TRBV30 and TRBJ1-6; perhaps TRBD1 as D (6 bases). Between the trimmed V and J ends, which lost 4 bases and 7 bases, there was a span of 17 bases. CDR3 length: 15 amino acids. Per the germline V gene, CDR1 is GTSNPN and CDR2 is SVGIG (reference sequence). CDR3 sequence: CAWTRPDRNNSPLHF. The CDR3 nucleotides read TGTGCCTGGACCCGACCGGACAGAAACAATTCACCCCTCCACTTT.

The chain carries TRBV6-1 and TRBJ2-2, with 8 bases matching TRBD1. The CDR3 has 16 residues. Germline loops: CDR1 MNHNS, CDR2 SASEGT. V lost 2 bases and J lost 7; bases outside the gene matches: 9. This CDR3 is CASSEYRQGSGGELFF. The CDR3 DNA reads as TGTGCCAGCAGTGAATATAGACAGGGGAGCGGCGGGGAGCTGTTTTTT.

V gene TRBV6-4 combines with J gene TRBJ1-1, with 7 bases aligning to TRBD1. Germline loops: CDR1 MRHNA, CDR2 SNTAGT. The CDR3 contains 11 residues. J gave up 6 bases and V 6 bases, and 1 base lay outside the gene matches. The CDR3 coding sequence is TGTGCCAGCAGGCAGGGGGCTGAAGCTTTCTTT. Amino acid sequence: CASRQGAEAFF.

The genes are TRBV18 and TRBJ1-4, with TRBD1 as a possible D gene (5 bases). This CDR3 is 13 amino acids long. The V gene's germline CDR1 is KGHSH and CDR2 LQKENI. Trimming took 6 bases from V and 6 from J, leaving 11 bases between them. In DNA form, the CDR3 reads TGTGCCAGCTCTCCTAGGGGCGATGAAAAACTGTTTTTT. The encoded protein is CASSPRGDEKLFF.